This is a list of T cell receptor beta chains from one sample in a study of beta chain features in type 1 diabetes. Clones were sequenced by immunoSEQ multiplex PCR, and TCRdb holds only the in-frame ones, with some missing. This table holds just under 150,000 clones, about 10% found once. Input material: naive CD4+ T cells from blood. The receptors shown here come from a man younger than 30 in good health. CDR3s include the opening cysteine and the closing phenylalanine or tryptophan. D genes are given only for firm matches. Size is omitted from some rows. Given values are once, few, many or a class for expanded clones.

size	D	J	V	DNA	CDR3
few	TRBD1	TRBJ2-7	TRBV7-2	TGTGCCAGCAGCTTAAACCGAGGTCCGGGACAGGTCTCATCCGAGCAGTACTTC	CASSLNRGPGQVSSEQYF
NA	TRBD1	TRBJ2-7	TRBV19	TGTGCCAGTAGTACCCGACAGGGGGCCTACGAGCAGTACTTC	CASSTRQGAYEQYF
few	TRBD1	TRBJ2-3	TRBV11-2	TGTGCCAGCAGCTTACAGGGGGCTCGCACAGATACGCAGTATTTT	CASSLQGARTDTQYF
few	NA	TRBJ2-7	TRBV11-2	TGTGCCAGCAGCCTATTCCCCGGAGGGAACTCCTACGAGCAGTACTTC	CASSLFPGGNSYEQYF
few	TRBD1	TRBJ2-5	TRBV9	TGTGCCAGCAGCGTAGAGGGGGACAGGGCAGAGACCCAGTACTTC	CASSVEGDRAETQYF
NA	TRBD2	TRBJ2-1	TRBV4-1	TGCGCCAGCAGCCGAGTAAGCGGGGGCCCAGCCAATGAGCAGTTCTTC	CASSRVSGGPANEQFF
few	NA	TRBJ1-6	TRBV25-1	TGTGCCAGCAGTGAACAGGGAGGTTCACCCCTCCACTTT	CASSEQGGSPLHF
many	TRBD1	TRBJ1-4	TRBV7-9	TGTGCCAGCAGCATACCGGGACAGCAAAAACTGTTTTTT	CASSIPGQQKLFF
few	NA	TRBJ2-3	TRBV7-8	TGTGCCAGCAGCTTAGAGAGGAGTCAGCGGCTAACGTCTAGCACAGATACGCAGTATTTT	CASSLERSQRLTSSTDTQYF
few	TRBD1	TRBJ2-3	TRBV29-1	TGCAGCGCTAACAGGGGTTCTAGCACAGATACGCAGTATTTT	CSANRGSSTDTQYF
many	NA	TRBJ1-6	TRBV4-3	TGCGCCAGCAGCCAGTCCCTCAGGGATTCACCCCTCCACTTT	CASSQSLRDSPLHF
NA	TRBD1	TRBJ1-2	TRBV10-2	TGCGCCAGCAGTGAGCCTAGCCTTGGCGACAGGGCTCCATATGGCTACACCTTC	CASSEPSLGDRAPYGYTF
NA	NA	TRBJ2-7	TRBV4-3	TGCGCCAGCAGCCAAGACCGGGGGGCCCCCTACGAGCAGTACTTC	CASSQDRGAPYEQYF
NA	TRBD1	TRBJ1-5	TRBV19	TGTACCAGTAGTGACAGGGGGATAGCGAGCAATCAGCCCCAGCATTTT	CTSSDRGIASNQPQHF
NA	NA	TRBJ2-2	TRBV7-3	TGTGCCAGCAGCCCGACGCGGGTCGGGGAGCTGTTTTTT	CASSPTRVGELFF
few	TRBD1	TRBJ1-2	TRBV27	TGTGCCAGCAGTTTGCGGGCCGACAGGGGATATGGCTACACCTTC	CASSLRADRGYGYTF
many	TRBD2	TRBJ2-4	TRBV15	TGTGCCCCCGAGGGACTAACACACATTCAGTACTTC	CAPEGLTHIQYF
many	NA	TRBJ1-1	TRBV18	TGTGCCAGCTCACCGACAGTGAACACTGAAGCTTTCTTT	CASSPTVNTEAFF
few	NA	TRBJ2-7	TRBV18	TGTGCCAGCTCACCACCCAGGCAGGGTGCCTACGAGCAGTACTTC	CASSPPRQGAYEQYF
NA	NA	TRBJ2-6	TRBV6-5	TGTGCCAGCAGTTACACAGGGAGCTCTGGGGCCAACGTCCTGACTTTC	CASSYTGSSGANVLTF
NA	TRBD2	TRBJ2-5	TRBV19	TGTGCCAGTAGGGGACTAGCCTGGGAGACCCAGTACTTC	CASRGLAWETQYF
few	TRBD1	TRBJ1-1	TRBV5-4	TGTGCCAGCAGCATCCCACAGGGGGCTCCAGCTTTCTTT	CASSIPQGAPAFF
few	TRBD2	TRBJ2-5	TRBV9	TGTGCCAGCAGCGTAGCGGGGGGGCAGCGAGAGACCCAGTACTTC	CASSVAGGQRETQYF
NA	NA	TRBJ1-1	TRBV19	TGTGCCAGTAGTATCAGGGGTGCTGAAGCTTTCTTT	CASSIRGAEAFF
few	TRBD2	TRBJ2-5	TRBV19	TGTGCCAGTAGTATGGAGACTAGCGGGGGGGAAGAGACCCAGTACTTC	CASSMETSGGEETQYF
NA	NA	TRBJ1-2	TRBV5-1	TGCGCCAGCAGCTTGGAAGCTTCGGGAGGCTACACCTTC	CASSLEASGGYTF
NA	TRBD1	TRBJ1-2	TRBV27	TGTGCCAGCAGTTTAACACAGGGGGCTGGTGGCTACACCTTC	CASSLTQGAGGYTF
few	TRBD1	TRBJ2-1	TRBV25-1	TGTGCCAGCAGTGCCGTCCCGGGACAGGGTTCGGGCTACAATGAGCAGTTCTTC	CASSAVPGQGSGYNEQFF
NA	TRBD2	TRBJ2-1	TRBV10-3	TGTGCCATCAGTGAAGGACTAGCGGGGGGCAATACCTACAATGAGCAGTTCTTC	CAISEGLAGGNTYNEQFF
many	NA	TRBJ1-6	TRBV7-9	TGTGCCAGCAGCTCCGCAGGGGCTTATAATTCACCCCTCCACTTT	CASSSAGAYNSPLHF
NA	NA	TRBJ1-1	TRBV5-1	TGCGCCAGCAGCTTCGGGACACAGAACACTGAAGCTTTCTTT	CASSFGTQNTEAFF
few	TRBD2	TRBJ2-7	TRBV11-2	TGTGCCAGCAGCAAGGGACTAGCCTACGAGCAGTACTTC	CASSKGLAYEQYF
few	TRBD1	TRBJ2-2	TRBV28	TGTGCCAGCAGTCTCCCCGGGACAGGGGACACCGGGGAGCTGTTTTTT	CASSLPGTGDTGELFF
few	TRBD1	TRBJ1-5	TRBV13	TGTGCCAGCAGCCGACGGGACAGGAAGAATCAGCCCCAGCATTTT	CASSRRDRKNQPQHF
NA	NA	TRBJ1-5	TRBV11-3	TGTGCCAGCAGCTTAGATCAGGGTAGTCAGCCCCAGCATTTT	CASSLDQGSQPQHF
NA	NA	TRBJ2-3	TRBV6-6	TGTGCCAGCAGCCACTCTCGGACACAAAGCACAGATACGCAGTATTTT	CASSHSRTQSTDTQYF
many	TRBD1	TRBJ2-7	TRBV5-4	TGTGCCAGCAGCGCCGGGACAGCGCGACTCGAGCAGTACTTC	CASSAGTARLEQYF
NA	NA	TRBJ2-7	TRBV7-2	TGTGCCAGCAGCTTACAGCGTTCGGAGAGTGTCGAGCAGTACTTC	CASSLQRSESVEQYF
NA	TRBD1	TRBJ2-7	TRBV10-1	TGCGCCAGCAGTTCAGGGGGCATCGACGAGCAGTACTTC	CASSSGGIDEQYF
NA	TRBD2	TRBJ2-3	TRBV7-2	TGTGCCAGCAGCTTAGGACTAGCGGGGGGGCCGGATACGCAGTATTTT	CASSLGLAGGPDTQYF
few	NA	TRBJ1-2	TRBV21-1	TGTGCCAGCAGCCCTCGACAGGGGGCAGCATATGGCTACACCTTC	CASSPRQGAAYGYTF
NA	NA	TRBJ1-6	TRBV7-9	TGTGCCAGCAGCAGACTCGACAGGAACGATAATTCACCCCTCCACTTT	CASSRLDRNDNSPLHF
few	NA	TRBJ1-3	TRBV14	TGTGCCAGCGGTTCACTCTCTGGAAACACCATATATTTT	CASGSLSGNTIYF
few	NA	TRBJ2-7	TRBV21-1	TGTGCCAGCCCTCCACTTAGACAGGGCAGAGGTTACGAGCAGTACTTC	CASPPLRQGRGYEQYF
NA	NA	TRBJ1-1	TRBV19	TGTGCCAGTAGTACACAGATTATGAACACTGAAGCTTTCTTT	CASSTQIMNTEAFF
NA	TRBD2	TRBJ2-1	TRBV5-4	TGTGCCAGCAGCGTAGGACTAGCGGGGGGCCTCTACAATGAGCAGTTCTTC	CASSVGLAGGLYNEQFF
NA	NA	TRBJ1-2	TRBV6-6	TGTGCCAGCAGTTACTCTAACAGTAACTATGGCTACACCTTC	CASSYSNSNYGYTF
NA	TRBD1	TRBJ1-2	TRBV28	TGTGCCAGCAGTCAGACAGGGAGTTATGGCTACACCTTC	CASSQTGSYGYTF
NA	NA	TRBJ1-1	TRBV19	TGTGCCAGTAGTATACGAGGCACTGAAGCTTTCTTT	CASSIRGTEAFF
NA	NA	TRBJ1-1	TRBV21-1	TGTGCCAGCAAGTACCAGGGACTCACTGAAGCTTTCTTT	CASKYQGLTEAFF
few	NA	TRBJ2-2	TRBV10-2	TGCGCCACCCAATGGGCCACCGGGGAGCTGTTTTTT	CATQWATGELFF
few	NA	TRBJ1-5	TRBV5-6	TGTGCCAGCAGCTTTAACGGTCAGCCCCAGCATTTT	CASSFNGQPQHF
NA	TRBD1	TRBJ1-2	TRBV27	TGTGCCAGCAGACTGGGGACAGGGGCCTATGGCTACACCTTC	CASRLGTGAYGYTF
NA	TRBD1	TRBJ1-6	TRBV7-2	TGTGCCAGCCGCCCGGGACAGGTCTATAATTCACCCCTCCACTTT	CASRPGQVYNSPLHF